What follows are 16 T cell receptor beta chains derived from one specimen sequenced in a study of T cell responses to AZD1222 COVID-19 vaccine. The protocol was immunoSEQ multiplex PCR, while the TCRdb copy is restricted to in-frame clones and leaves out a portion. Altogether under 200,000 clones are present, around 86% being singletons, with the ten largest covering approximately 2.5%. Sample: peripheral blood, taken on day 0 of MenACWY control vaccination. Receptor source: an adult in good health.

The sample holds a few counts of this clone. This chain links TRBV19 with TRBJ2-2, with 9 bases fitting TRBD1. Germline CDR1 reads LNHDA; CDR2 reads SQIVND (reference sequence). With V trimmed by 6 bases and J by 1 base, 3 bases remained unmatched. This CDR3 contains 15 residues. The CDR3 reads CASRPGQGNTGELFF. The CDR3, as DNA: TGTGCCAGTAGGCCGGGACAGGGGAACACCGGGGAGCTGTTTTTT.

The chain has TRBV3-1 (or the pseudogene TRBV3-2) and TRBJ2-1; D is ambiguous. This CDR3 comprises 12 residues. Germline V CDR1 and CDR2: LGHDT, YNNKEL (reference sequence). The ends were cut back, 4 bases at V and 8 bases at J, with 9 bases in the middle. The CDR3: CASSLAAHEQFF. Written as DNA, the CDR3 is TGTGCCAGCAGCCTGGCGGCCCATGAGCAGTTCTTC.

This clone was observed a single time. The V and J genes are TRBV7-9 and TRBJ1-1; possible D gene TRBD1, 5 bases. The V end was cut by 2 bases, the J end by 0 bases, with 10 bases between. The germline V gene encodes CDR1 SEHNR and CDR2 FQNEAQ (reference sequence). This CDR3 has 15 residues. The CDR3 region has the DNA TGTGCCAGCAGCTTAAGTGGGGGACTGAACACTGAAGCTTTCTTT. Its translation is CASSLSGGLNTEAFF.

The V gene is TRBV2, the J gene TRBJ1-3; 7 bases are shared with TRBD1. The CDR3 runs to 16 residues. CDR1 and CDR2 from the germline V gene are SNHLY and FYNNEI. After removal of 10 bases from V and 0 bases from J, the junction contained 12 bases not matched to a gene. The CDR3 spells CATYRGEGASGNTIYF. CDR3 sequence (DNA): TGTGCCACCTATCGAGGAGAGGGGGCCTCTGGAAACACCATATATTTT.

This chain joins TRBV6-5 and TRBJ1-6; 8 bases fit TRBD1. The CDR3 is made up of 15 amino acids. Losses at the gene ends were 0 bases for V and 10 bases for J; bases not matched to a gene: 5. Per germline, CDR1 MNHEY and CDR2 SVGAGI. CDR3: CASSYSNAGGSPLHF. CDR3 nucleotides: TGTGCCAGCAGTTACTCGAATGCAGGGGGCTCACCCCTCCACTTT.

The chain recombines TRBV20-1 with TRBJ2-7; the D gene is possibly TRBD1 (5 bases). Trimming pared 3 bases from V and 3 bases from J, leaving 6 bases between. Germline V gives CDR1 DFQATT, CDR2 SNEGSKA (reference sequence). The length of the CDR3 is 11 residues. DNA for the CDR3: TGCAGTGCTAGGGACAACTACGAGCAGTACTTC. This sequence encodes CSARDNYEQYF.

The chain links TRBV19 to TRBJ1-2; TRBD1 matches at 7 bases. CDR1 and CDR2 (germline): LNHDA, SQIVND (reference sequence). V shed 5 bases and J 2 bases; nucleotides not matched to a gene: 2. This CDR3 has 13 residues. The CDR3 sequence: CASSRDRNYGYTF. The CDR3 nucleotides are TGTGCCAGTAGTCGGGACAGAAACTATGGCTACACCTTC. The variable domain in full, with the rest retrieved from reference TRBV19 and TRBJ1-2, is DGGITQSPKYLFRKEGQNVTLSCEQNLNHDAMYWYRQDPGQGLRLIYYSQIVNDFQKGDIAEGYSVSREKKESFPLTVTSAQKNPTAFYLCASSRDRNYGYTFGSGTRLTVV.

The chain carries TRBV28 and TRBJ1-2; D gene uncertain. Looked up from germline, CDR1 is MDHEN and CDR2 is SYDVKM. CDR3 length: 14 residues. Trimming took 3 bases from V and 1 from J, leaving 9 bases between them. CDR3 nucleotides: TGTGCCAGCAGTTTCACGGCGGATAACTATGGCTACACCTTC. Amino acids: CASSFTADNYGYTF.

The V gene is TRBV4-1, the J gene TRBJ2-6; 9 nucleotides match TRBD2. Trimming took 0 bases from V and 0 from J; bases not matched to a gene: 9. The CDR3 contains 20 residues. CDR1 MGHRA and CDR2 YSYEKL come from the germline V gene. The CDR3 DNA is TGCGCCAGCAGCCAAGATCTTCCTAGCGGGACGAGCTCTGGGGCCAACGTCCTGACTTTC. Protein: CASSQDLPSGTSSGANVLTF.

This clone came up a few times. The rearrangement joins TRBV30 to TRBJ2-6; D not certain. CDR3 size: 14 residues. V was shortened by 0 bases and J by 0 bases, with 3 bases between the two germline ends. Germline CDR1 reads GTSNPN; CDR2 reads SVGIG (reference sequence). CDR3 in DNA: TGTGCCTGGAGTGTGAACTCTGGGGCCAACGTCCTGACTTTC. It specifies CAWSVNSGANVLTF.

CDR3 coding DNA: TGTGCCAGCAGCTTCAGAGGGAGGGGAGCATACGAGCAGTACTTC. This sequence encodes CASSFRGRGAYEQYF. The chain combines TRBV5-5 with TRBJ2-7; TRBD2 matches at 7 bases. Germline-derived CDR1 and CDR2 are SGHKS and YYEKEE (reference sequence). CDR3 length: 15 residues. V lost 2 bases, J lost 4 bases, and 9 bases stayed unmatched.

This chain uses TRBV25-1 with TRBJ2-5, with D perhaps being TRBD1 or TRBD2 (5 bases each). Trimming left V 2 bases short and J 4 bases short, with 17 bases between. Germline lookup yields CDR1 MGHDK and CDR2 SYGVNS. The CDR3 sequence is 16 residues long. The CDR3 loop reads CASSEPRDPWRETQYF. The CDR3 nucleotides read TGTGCCAGCAGTGAACCCCGGGACCCCTGGAGAGAGACCCAGTACTTC.

The chain recombines TRBV28 with TRBJ1-4, with D maybe TRBD1 (6 bases). The CDR3 sequence is 15 residues long. With 4 bases removed from V and 8 bases from J, the gap between germline ends came to 17 bases. CDR1 MDHEN and CDR2 SYDVKM come from the germline V gene. The CDR3 DNA reads as TGTGCCAGCAGTTCCTCTATGGGGGCGTTGGAAAAACTGTTTTTT. Its translation: CASSSSMGALEKLFF.

This chain connects TRBV6-6 to TRBJ1-1; no firm D call. Germline V gene data show CDR1 as MNHNY and CDR2 as SVGAGI (reference sequence). CDR3 length: 14 residues. V was cut by 0 bases and J by 1 base, with 6 bases left in between. The CDR3 DNA reads as TGTGCCAGCAGTTACTCGCGGGGGAACACTGAAGCTTTCTTT. Translated, it gives CASSYSRGNTEAFF.

This clone was observed a few times. CDR3 in DNA: TGTGCCAGCAGTGACGGGTCGGGAACGACAGATACGCAGTATTTT. Translated: CASSDGSGTTDTQYF. The chain couples TRBV6-4 to TRBJ2-3; tentative D call: TRBD2 (5 bases). V dropped 2 bases and J dropped 3 bases, with 12 bases sitting between them. The germline V gene has CDR1 MRHNA and CDR2 SNTAGT. The CDR3 is made up of 15 amino acids.

This clone was counted once. V usage is TRBV5-6 and J usage is TRBJ1-1; D remains ambiguous. In germline, CDR1 is SGHDT, CDR2 YYEEEE. Trimming took off 4 bases at V and 1 base at J, with 11 bases between the two ends. This CDR3 has 14 amino acids. The CDR3, as DNA: TGTGCCAGCAGCACGGGGTGGTCGAACACTGAAGCTTTCTTT. Amino acid sequence: CASSTGWSNTEAFF.